This T cell receptor beta chain was sequenced for a study of cytomegalovirus exposure and HLA in healthy donors. About this clone itself: Its specificity is not known.

The PCR contained 60 Vbeta and 13 Jbeta primers. Produced via immunoSEQ multiplex PCR; TCRdb's table is partial and in-frame only. The table includes about 130,000 clones, about 80% detected once. V lost 3 bases to trimming and J lost 6 bases; unmatched junction nucleotides: 4. The CDR3 totals 13 residues. Germline V CDR1 and CDR2: SQVTM, ANQGSEA. Study-wide results and limits: Cytomegalovirus-associated TCR beta chains were listed, numbering some 170. In a later analysis, across HLA loci, associated TCR counts were highest for DRB1, lowest for HLA-C.

This rearrangement joins TRBV29-1 to TRBJ1-5, with TRBD1 identical over 8 bases. This clonotype was sampled from a woman between 45 and 65 years old in good health and CMV-seronegative. The sequencing input was PBMCs. The CDR3 spells CSVDTGGGQPQHF. The CDR3 DNA sequence: TGCAGCGTTGACACAGGGGGAGGTCAGCCCCAGCATTTT.